Below, 10 T cell receptor beta chains from the same sample are listed, as sequenced in a study of OX40 agonist ivuxolimab in advanced cancers. Repertoires were generated with immunoSEQ multiplex PCR, while TCRdb's copy carries only in-frame clones and drops some. The data show about 69,000 clones, approximately 80% seen once. Sequencing was performed on CD4+ or CD8+ T cells sorted from blood, taken in a trial of the OX40 agonist ivuxolimab. These TCRs come from an adult with an advanced solid tumor such as melanoma, head and neck, liver or kidney cancer.

This rearrangement joins TRBV28 to TRBJ1-5; D uncertain. V lost 3 bases and J lost 1, with 7 bases in between. This CDR3 spans 14 amino acids. Germline loops: CDR1 MDHEN, CDR2 SYDVKM. This chain's CDR3 is CASSFHESNQPQHF. The CDR3 DNA sequence: TGTGCCAGCAGTTTTCACGAAAGCAATCAGCCCCAGCATTTT.

This sequence joins TRBV10-3 and TRBJ2-5, with 8 bases fitting TRBD2. Germline CDR1 is ENHRY and CDR2 is SYGVKD. Trimming took 8 bases from V and 2 from J; bases not matched to a gene: 4. CDR3 length: 13 amino acids. The CDR3 sequence: CAIGREAQETQYF. CDR3 bases: TGTGCCATCGGGCGGGAGGCTCAAGAGACCCAGTACTTC.

The chain carries TRBV19 and TRBJ1-6; 7 positions match TRBD1. CDR1 LNHDA and CDR2 SQIVND come from the germline V gene (reference sequence). The CDR3 loop spans 14 amino acids. Trimming cost V 4 bases and J 9 bases; bases outside gene matches: 6. DNA of the CDR3: TGTGCCAGTAGTACGGCAGGGGGAAGTTCACCCCTCCACTTT. Translated, it gives CASSTAGGSSPLHF.

The V and J genes are TRBV11-3 and TRBJ2-5, with D perhaps matching TRBD1 (6 bases). Trimming took off 5 bases at V and 1 base at J, with 11 bases between the two ends. This CDR3 is 14 amino acids long. Germline V gene sequence: CDR1 SGHNT, CDR2 YENEEA. CDR3 loop: CASSAGTTQETQYF. As DNA, the CDR3 is TGTGCCAGCAGCGCCGGGACAACCCAAGAGACCCAGTACTTC.

The chain is built from TRBV30 and TRBJ1-1; no firm D call. The V end lost 0 bases, the J end lost 3 bases, and 11 bases lay between the germline ends. There are 14 residues in the CDR3. Germline CDR1 and CDR2: GTSNPN and SVGIG (reference sequence). CDR3 nucleotide sequence: TGTGCCTGGAGTGTAAGAGACGGGTACACTGAAGCTTTCTTT. It codes for CAWSVRDGYTEAFF.

This clone was picked up a small number of times. The chain recombines TRBV30 with TRBJ1-5; 8 nucleotides align to TRBD1. The junction had 12 bases not matched to a gene; V was cut back by 2 bases and J by 9 bases. The CDR3 is made up of 15 amino acids. Germline assignment: CDR1 GTSNPN and CDR2 SVGIG (reference sequence). In DNA form, the CDR3 reads TGTGCCTGGAGTACCCCCGGGACAGGCACATCGCCCCAGCATTTT. Encoded protein: CAWSTPGTGTSPQHF.

V is TRBV19 and J is TRBJ1-6, with D hard to call. Germline loops: CDR1 LNHDA, CDR2 SQIVND (reference sequence). The germline V and J ends were trimmed by 7 bases and 5 bases, with 15 bases remaining between them. CDR3 length: 15 amino acids. The CDR3 protein is CASTTVGSNNSPLHF. The CDR3 DNA sequence: TGTGCCAGTACCACGGTGGGGAGTAATAATTCACCCCTCCACTTT.

The DNA for the CDR3 is TGTGCCAGCAGCCAAGATCAGACAGGTCCAGCGTCTAATGAAAAACTGTTTTTT. Protein: CASSQDQTGPASNEKLFF. The chain is built from TRBV4-2 and TRBJ1-4; tentative D call: TRBD1 (6 bases). The CDR3 has 18 amino acids. Germline V gene sequence: CDR1 LGHNA, CDR2 YNFKEQ. The V end was cut by 0 bases, the J end by 3 bases, with 17 bases between.

This clone was seen more than once but under ten times. The chain recombines TRBV7-3 with TRBJ2-7, with 8 bases that match TRBD2. The trim removed 5 bases at V and 2 bases at J, leaving 11 bases unmatched. Germline V gene lookup returns CDR1 SGHTA and CDR2 FQGTGA. This CDR3 has 16 residues. The CDR3: CASSPRWSGGTYEQYF. The DNA of the CDR3 is TGTGCCAGCAGCCCGCGGTGGAGCGGGGGTACCTACGAGCAGTACTTC.

The CDR3 spells CASSREWGPMNTEAFF. The CDR3 DNA reads as TGTGCCAGCAGTCGGGAGTGGGGGCCCATGAACACTGAAGCTTTCTTT. The chain is built from TRBV6-4 and TRBJ1-1; a possible D gene is TRBD1 (6 bases). The CDR3 is made up of 16 amino acids. Trimming took off 5 bases at V and 0 bases at J, with 16 bases between the two ends. The germline V gene has CDR1 MRHNA and CDR2 SNTAGT.